This T cell receptor beta chain was captured by sequencing in a study of high-grade serous ovarian cancer treatment subgroups. Tumor samples were taken before definitive surgery or chemotherapy. This clone is labeled as large. Antigen unknown. Some clones are missing from TCRdb's copy, which holds only in-frame ones; the method was immunoSEQ multiplex PCR. The table shows under 15,000 clones, with 88% occurring only once. Study-wide points: Spatial context was lost because tumors were sequenced in bulk.

Germline V gene sequence: CDR1 LGHNA, CDR2 YNFKEQ. CDR3 length: 15 amino acids. Deletions cut 1 base from V and 10 bases from J, with 17 bases between. This clonotype originated in a human donor with high-grade serous ovarian cancer. The chain joins TRBV4-2 to TRBJ2-1; D possibly uses TRBD1 or TRBD2 (5 bases each). Sample: tumor tissue. Written as DNA, the CDR3 is TGTGCCAGCAGCCAAGCCGGGGCAGGGCCCGGCGAGCAGTTCTTC. As protein: CASSQAGAGPGEQFF.